This TCR beta chain was sequenced during a study of blood T cell repertoires in COVID-19. On the study more broadly: PBMCs, B-cell-depleted T cells, or T cells were the source of the cDNA or gDNA that made up the material.

The table came from immunoSEQ multiplex PCR; TCRdb's copy has only in-frame clones and leaves some out. The sample holds roughly 130,000 clones, more than 65% seen once. Germline assignment: CDR1 MDHEN and CDR2 SYDVKM. V was pared by 7 bases and J by 1 base, with 0 bases of the junction left unmatched. The CDR3 spans 13 residues. The table lists this clone with a few counts. This chain joins TRBV28 and TRBJ2-2, with TRBD1 matching over 7 bases. The sequencing input was peripheral blood. The receptor comes from an older man with acute or convalescent COVID-19. The CDR3 loop reads CASNRGNTGELFF. Written as DNA, the CDR3 is TGTGCCAGCAACAGGGGGAACACCGGGGAGCTGTTTTTT.